This TCR beta chain originates from a study of identical twins. Study findings and constraints: Carriage of fewer insertions was seen in abundant cord blood beta clonotypes, whereas memory repertoires showed none.

As regards this clonotype: Its antigen is as yet unknown.

TCRdb re-analysed the 5' RACE reads in MiXCR, keeping a single row per CDR3 protein. The sample lists 1.5 million to 2 million distinct CDR3 sequences; more than 30% were seen once. The CDR3 consists of 12 residues. The V end was cut by 6 bases, the J end by 4 bases, with 12 bases between. Germline-derived CDR1 and CDR2 are DFQATT and SNEGSKA (reference sequence). The V gene is TRBV20-1, the J gene TRBJ2-5; no clear D gene. Source material: cord blood. The receptor was isolated from a newborn girl in good health. The CDR3 is CSALGPGETQYF. The CDR3 DNA is TGCAGTGCCCTTGGACCAGGAGAGACCCAGTACTTC.